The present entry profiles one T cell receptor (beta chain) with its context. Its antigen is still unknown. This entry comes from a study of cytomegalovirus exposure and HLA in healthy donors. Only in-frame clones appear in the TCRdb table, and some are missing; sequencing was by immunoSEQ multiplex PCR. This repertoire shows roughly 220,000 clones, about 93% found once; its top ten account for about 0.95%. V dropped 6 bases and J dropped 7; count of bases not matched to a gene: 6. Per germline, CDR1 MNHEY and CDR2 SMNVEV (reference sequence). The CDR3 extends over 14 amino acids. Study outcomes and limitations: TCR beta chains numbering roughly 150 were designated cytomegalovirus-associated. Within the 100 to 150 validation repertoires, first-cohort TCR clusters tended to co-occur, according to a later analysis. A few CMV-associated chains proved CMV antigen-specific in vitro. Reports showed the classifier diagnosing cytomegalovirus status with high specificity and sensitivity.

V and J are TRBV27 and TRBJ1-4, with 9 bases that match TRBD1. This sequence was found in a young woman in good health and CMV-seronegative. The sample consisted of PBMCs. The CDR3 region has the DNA TGTGCCAGCAGCCACAGGGGGCAGGGTGAAAAACTGTTTTTT. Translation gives CASSHRGQGEKLFF.